Listed below are T cell receptor beta chains from one sample, sequenced in a study of CXCR3-negative and CXCR3-positive naive CD8 T cells. Each CDR3 protein gets one entry in TCRdb, which reprocessed the 5' RACE reads and gives no DNA. The sample holds about 63,000 distinct CDR3 sequences. Source material: naive CXCR3+ CD8+ T cells from blood. The receptors come from a human donor in good health. Some clones in this sample may be carry-over from other donors' samples. Both conserved end residues are part of each CDR3. Expanded clones are given a class, and other clones once, few, many or no size at all.

CDR3aa: CSVEGSSSYNEQFF
abundance: -
j_gene: TRBJ2-1
v_gene: TRBV29-1

CDR3aa: CSVTGFSAEAFF
abundance: -
j_gene: TRBJ1-1
v_gene: TRBV29-1

CDR3aa: CSAREQGGTEAFF
abundance: -
j_gene: TRBJ1-1
v_gene: TRBV20-1

CDR3aa: CASSLIGRNEQFF
abundance: -
j_gene: TRBJ2-1
v_gene: TRBV7-2

CDR3aa: CASSLGRIYEQYF
abundance: -
j_gene: TRBJ2-7
v_gene: TRBV13

CDR3aa: CSSITPPGQGVYGYTF
abundance: -
j_gene: TRBJ1-2
v_gene: TRBV20-1

CDR3aa: CRTPPGDMPKNIQYF
abundance: -
j_gene: TRBJ2-4
v_gene: TRBV29-1

CDR3aa: CASSPPGQPQHF
abundance: -
j_gene: TRBJ1-5
v_gene: TRBV7-9

CDR3aa: CASSSTGLMNTEAFF
abundance: -
j_gene: TRBJ1-1
v_gene: TRBV12-3/TRBV12-4

CDR3aa: CSVVGIWRDNSYNEQFF
abundance: -
j_gene: TRBJ2-1
v_gene: TRBV29-1

CDR3aa: CSVGLAGTTDTQYF
abundance: -
j_gene: TRBJ2-3
v_gene: TRBV29-1

CDR3aa: CASSFPAGEAFF
abundance: -
j_gene: TRBJ1-1
v_gene: TRBV7-6

CDR3aa: CASSSGQDSNQPQHF
abundance: -
j_gene: TRBJ1-5
v_gene: TRBV27

CDR3aa: CSVEAHASYEQYF
abundance: -
j_gene: TRBJ2-7
v_gene: TRBV29-1

CDR3aa: CASSQGQALYEQYF
abundance: medium-sized
j_gene: TRBJ2-7
v_gene: TRBV4-3

CDR3aa: CASSLFSGGQGDYEQYF
abundance: -
j_gene: TRBJ2-7
v_gene: TRBV7-9

CDR3aa: CASAASPYNEQFF
abundance: -
j_gene: TRBJ2-1
v_gene: TRBV7-3

CDR3aa: CASSVVPAGRANEQYF
abundance: -
j_gene: TRBJ2-7
v_gene: TRBV9

CDR3aa: CASSLGTGDFF
abundance: -
j_gene: TRBJ2-1
v_gene: TRBV7-9

CDR3aa: CASSFASIGSYEQYF
abundance: -
j_gene: TRBJ2-7
v_gene: TRBV12-3/TRBV12-4

CDR3aa: CASSAASGTSYEQYF
abundance: -
j_gene: TRBJ2-7
v_gene: TRBV2

CDR3aa: CASSDLQGFTEAFF
abundance: -
j_gene: TRBJ1-1
v_gene: TRBV2

CDR3aa: CASSQSDSTWATDTQYF
abundance: -
j_gene: TRBJ2-3
v_gene: TRBV23-1

CDR3aa: CASSLWQSEQYF
abundance: -
j_gene: TRBJ2-7
v_gene: TRBV5-1

CDR3aa: CASRRNVRGQETQYF
abundance: -
j_gene: TRBJ2-5
v_gene: TRBV6-5

CDR3aa: CSARDIGKGAEKLFF
abundance: -
j_gene: TRBJ1-4
v_gene: TRBV20-1

CDR3aa: CASSLDRGGSSNAGANVLTF
abundance: -
j_gene: TRBJ2-6
v_gene: TRBV7-9

CDR3aa: CSVEELRRSDTEAFF
abundance: -
j_gene: TRBJ1-1
v_gene: TRBV29-1